Included here is one TCR beta chain sequence, with context. The CDR3 totals 18 residues. Germline values: CDR1 LGHNA, CDR2 YSLEER. TCRdb reprocessed the 5' RACE reads and keeps a single row for each CDR3 protein, giving no DNA. The sample totals approximately 400,000 distinct CDR3 sequences. The source of the sample is a study of monozygotic twins with inflammatory bowel disease. The TCR was taken from a human donor with ulcerative colitis or Crohn's disease, or a healthy co-twin of an affected twin (not recorded which). What was sequenced was blood. This chain joins TRBV4-3 and TRBJ2-5; TCRdb calls TRBD1, which cannot be checked without DNA. CDR3 region: CASSQERQGSESQETQYF.